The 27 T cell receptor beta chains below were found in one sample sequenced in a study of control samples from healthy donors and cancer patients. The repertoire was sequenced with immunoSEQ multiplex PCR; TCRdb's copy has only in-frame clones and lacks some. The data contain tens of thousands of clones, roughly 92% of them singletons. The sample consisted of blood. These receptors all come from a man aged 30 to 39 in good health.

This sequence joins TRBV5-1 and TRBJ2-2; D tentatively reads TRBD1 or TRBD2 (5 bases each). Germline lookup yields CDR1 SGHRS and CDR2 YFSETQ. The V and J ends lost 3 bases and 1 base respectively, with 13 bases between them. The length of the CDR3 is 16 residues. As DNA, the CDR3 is TGCGCCAGCAGCTCTTCCCCGGGACGGAACACCGGGGAGCTGTTTTTT. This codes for CASSSSPGRNTGELFF.

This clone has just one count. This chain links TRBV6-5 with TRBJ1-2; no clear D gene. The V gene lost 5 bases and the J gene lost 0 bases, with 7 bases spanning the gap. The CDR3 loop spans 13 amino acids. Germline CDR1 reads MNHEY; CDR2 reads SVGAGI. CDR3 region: CASSRTANYGYTF. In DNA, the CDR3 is TGTGCCAGCAGTCGCACAGCTAACTATGGCTACACCTTC.

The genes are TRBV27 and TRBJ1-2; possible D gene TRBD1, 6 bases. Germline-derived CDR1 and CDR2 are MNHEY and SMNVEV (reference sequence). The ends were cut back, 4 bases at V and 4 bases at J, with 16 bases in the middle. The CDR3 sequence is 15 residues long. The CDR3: CASSSAQTGLYGYTF. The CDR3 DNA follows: TGTGCCAGCAGTTCGGCCCAGACAGGCCTCTATGGCTACACCTTC.

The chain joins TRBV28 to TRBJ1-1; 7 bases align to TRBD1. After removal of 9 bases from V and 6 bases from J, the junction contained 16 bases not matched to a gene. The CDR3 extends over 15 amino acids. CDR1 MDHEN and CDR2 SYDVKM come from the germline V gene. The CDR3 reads CASLRQGRLRPEAFF. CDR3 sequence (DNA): TGTGCCAGTTTACGACAGGGAAGGTTGAGGCCTGAAGCTTTCTTT. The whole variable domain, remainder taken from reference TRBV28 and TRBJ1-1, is DVKVTQSSRYLVKRTGEKVFLECVQDMDHENMFWYRQDPGLGLRLIYFSYDVKMKEKGDIPEGYSVSREKKERFSLILESASTNQTSMYLCASLRQGRLRPEAFFGQGTRLTVV.

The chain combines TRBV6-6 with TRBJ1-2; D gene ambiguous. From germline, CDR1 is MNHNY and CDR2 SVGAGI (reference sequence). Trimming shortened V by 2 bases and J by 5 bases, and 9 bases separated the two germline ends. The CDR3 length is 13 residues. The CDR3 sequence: CASSYVGEYGYTF. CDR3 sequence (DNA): TGTGCCAGCAGTTACGTTGGGGAATATGGCTACACCTTC.

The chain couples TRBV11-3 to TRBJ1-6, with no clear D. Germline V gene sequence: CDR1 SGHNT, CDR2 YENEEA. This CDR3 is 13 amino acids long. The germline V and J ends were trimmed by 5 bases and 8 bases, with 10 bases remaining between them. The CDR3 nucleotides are TGTGCCAGCAGCCACGGGTCTGATTCACCCCTCCACTTT. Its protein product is CASSHGSDSPLHF.

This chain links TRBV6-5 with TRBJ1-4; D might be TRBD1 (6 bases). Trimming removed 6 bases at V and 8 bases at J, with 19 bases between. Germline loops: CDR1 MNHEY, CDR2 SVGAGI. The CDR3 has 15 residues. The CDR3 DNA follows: TGTGCCAGCAGGGGAGGGGGGGCCCTCTCGGAAAAACTGTTTTTT. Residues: CASRGGGALSEKLFF.

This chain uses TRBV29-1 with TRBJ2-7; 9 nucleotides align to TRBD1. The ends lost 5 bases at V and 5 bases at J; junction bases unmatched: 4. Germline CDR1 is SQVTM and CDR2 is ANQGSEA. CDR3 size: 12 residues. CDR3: CSVKQGAHEQYF. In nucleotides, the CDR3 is TGCAGCGTTAAACAGGGGGCCCACGAGCAGTACTTC.

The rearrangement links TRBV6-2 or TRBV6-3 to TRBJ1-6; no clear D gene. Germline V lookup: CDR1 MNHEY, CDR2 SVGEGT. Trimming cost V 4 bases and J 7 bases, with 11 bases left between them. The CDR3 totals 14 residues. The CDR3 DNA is TGTGCCAGCAGTTTCGCAACGTGGAATTCACCCCTCCACTTT. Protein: CASSFATWNSPLHF.

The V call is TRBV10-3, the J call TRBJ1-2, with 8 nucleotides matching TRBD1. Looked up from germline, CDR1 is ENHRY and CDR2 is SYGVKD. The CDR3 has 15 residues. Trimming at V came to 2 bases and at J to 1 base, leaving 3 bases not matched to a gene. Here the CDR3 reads CAISEIQGGNYGYTF. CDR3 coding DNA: TGTGCCATCAGTGAGATACAGGGGGGTAACTATGGCTACACCTTC.

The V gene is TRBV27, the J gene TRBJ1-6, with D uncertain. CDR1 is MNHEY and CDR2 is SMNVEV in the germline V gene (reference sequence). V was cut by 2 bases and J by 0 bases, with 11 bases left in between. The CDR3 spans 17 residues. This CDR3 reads CASSLGITFSYNSPLHF. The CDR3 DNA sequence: TGTGCCAGCAGTTTAGGTATAACGTTCTCCTATAATTCACCCCTCCACTTT.

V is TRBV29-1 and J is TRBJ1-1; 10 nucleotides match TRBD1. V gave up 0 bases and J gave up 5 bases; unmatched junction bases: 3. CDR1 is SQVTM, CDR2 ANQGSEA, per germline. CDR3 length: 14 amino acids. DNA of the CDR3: TGCAGCGTTGAAGAAGGGACAGGGGTTACTGAAGCTTTCTTT. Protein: CSVEEGTGVTEAFF. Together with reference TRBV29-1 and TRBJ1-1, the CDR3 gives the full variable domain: SAVISQKPSRDICQRGTSLTIQCQVDSQVTMMFWYRQQPGQSLTLIATANQGSEATYESGFVIDKFPISRPNLTFSTLTVSNMSPEDSSIYLCSVEEGTGVTEAFFGQGTRLTVV.

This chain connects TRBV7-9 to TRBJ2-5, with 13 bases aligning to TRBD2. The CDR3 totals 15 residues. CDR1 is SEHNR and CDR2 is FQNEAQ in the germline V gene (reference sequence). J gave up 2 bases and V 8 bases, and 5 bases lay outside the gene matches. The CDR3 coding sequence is TGTGCCAGCGCCGGGACTAGCGGGGATCAAGAGACCCAGTACTTC. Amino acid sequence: CASAGTSGDQETQYF.

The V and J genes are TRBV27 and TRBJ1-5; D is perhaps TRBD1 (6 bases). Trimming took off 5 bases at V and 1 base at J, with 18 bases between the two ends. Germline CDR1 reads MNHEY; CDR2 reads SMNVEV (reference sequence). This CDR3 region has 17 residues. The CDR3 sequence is CASSPFQGSLSNQPQHF. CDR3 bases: TGTGCCAGCAGTCCCTTTCAGGGGTCCTTGAGCAATCAGCCCCAGCATTTT.

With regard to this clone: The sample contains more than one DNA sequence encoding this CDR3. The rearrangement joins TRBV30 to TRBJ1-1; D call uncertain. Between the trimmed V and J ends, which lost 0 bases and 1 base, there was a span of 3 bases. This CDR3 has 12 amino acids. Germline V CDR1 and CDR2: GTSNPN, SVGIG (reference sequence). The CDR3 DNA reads TGTGCCTGGAGTGTGGGGAACACTGAAGCTTTCTTT. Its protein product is CAWSVGNTEAFF. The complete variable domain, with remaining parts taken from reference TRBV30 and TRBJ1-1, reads SQTIHQWPATLVQPVGSPLSLECTVEGTSNPNLYWYRQAAGRGLQLLFYSVGIGQISSEVPQNLSASRPQDRQFILSSKKLLLSDSGFYLCAWSVGNTEAFFGQGTRLTVV.

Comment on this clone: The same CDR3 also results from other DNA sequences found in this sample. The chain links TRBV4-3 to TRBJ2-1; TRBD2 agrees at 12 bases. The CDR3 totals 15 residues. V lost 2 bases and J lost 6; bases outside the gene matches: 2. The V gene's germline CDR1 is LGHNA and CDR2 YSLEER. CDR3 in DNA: TGCGCCAGCAGCCAACCTAGCGGGGGGGTCAATGAGCAGTTCTTC. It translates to CASSQPSGGVNEQFF.

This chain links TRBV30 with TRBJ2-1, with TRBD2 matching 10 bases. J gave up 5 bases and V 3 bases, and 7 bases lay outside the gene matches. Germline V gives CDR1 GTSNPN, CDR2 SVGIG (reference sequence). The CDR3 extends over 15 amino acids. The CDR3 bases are TGTGCCTGGAGCAAGGGGAGCGGGGGGGACAATGAGCAGTTCTTC. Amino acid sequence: CAWSKGSGGDNEQFF.

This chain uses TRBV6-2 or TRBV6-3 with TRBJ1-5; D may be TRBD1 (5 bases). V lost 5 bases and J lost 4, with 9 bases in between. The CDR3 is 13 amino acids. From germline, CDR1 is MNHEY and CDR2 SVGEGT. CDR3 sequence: CASSPGPNQPQHF. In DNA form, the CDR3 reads TGTGCCAGCAGTCCAGGGCCAAATCAGCCCCAGCATTTT.

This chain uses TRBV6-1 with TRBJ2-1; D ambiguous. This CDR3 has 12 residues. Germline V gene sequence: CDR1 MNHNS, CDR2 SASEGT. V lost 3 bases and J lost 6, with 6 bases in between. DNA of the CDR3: TGTGCCAGCAGTGACGGGTTCAATGAGCAGTTCTTC. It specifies CASSDGFNEQFF.

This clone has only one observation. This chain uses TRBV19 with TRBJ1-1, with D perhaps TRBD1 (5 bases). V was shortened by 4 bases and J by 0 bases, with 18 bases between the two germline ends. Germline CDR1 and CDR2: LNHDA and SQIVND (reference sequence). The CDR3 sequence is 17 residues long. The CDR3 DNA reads TGTGCCAGTAGTAAACACCGGGACGGAAGGATGAACACTGAAGCTTTCTTT. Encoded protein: CASSKHRDGRMNTEAFF.

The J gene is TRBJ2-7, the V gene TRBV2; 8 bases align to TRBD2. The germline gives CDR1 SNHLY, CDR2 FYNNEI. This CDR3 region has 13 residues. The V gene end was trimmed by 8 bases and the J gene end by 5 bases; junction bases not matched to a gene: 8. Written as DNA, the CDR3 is TGTGCCAGCCTTGTGGAGCGGGAGAACGAGCAGTACTTC. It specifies CASLVERENEQYF.

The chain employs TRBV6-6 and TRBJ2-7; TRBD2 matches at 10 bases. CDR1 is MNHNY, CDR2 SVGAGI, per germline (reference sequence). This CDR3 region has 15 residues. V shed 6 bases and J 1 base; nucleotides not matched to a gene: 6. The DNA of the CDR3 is TGTGCCAGCAGGTTAGGACTAGCGGATTCCTACGAGCAGTACTTC. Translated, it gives CASRLGLADSYEQYF.

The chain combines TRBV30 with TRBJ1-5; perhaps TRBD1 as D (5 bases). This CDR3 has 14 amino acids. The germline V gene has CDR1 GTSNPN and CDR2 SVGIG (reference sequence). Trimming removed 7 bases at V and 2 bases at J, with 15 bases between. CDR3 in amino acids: CASTGSGGNQPQHF. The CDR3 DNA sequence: TGTGCCTCCACAGGTAGCGGGGGCAATCAGCCCCAGCATTTT.

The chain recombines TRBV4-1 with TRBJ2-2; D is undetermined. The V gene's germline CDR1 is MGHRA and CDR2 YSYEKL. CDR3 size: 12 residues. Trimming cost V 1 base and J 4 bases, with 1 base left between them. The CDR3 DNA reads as TGCGCCAGCAGCCAAGTCACCGGGGAGCTGTTTTTT. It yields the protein CASSQVTGELFF.

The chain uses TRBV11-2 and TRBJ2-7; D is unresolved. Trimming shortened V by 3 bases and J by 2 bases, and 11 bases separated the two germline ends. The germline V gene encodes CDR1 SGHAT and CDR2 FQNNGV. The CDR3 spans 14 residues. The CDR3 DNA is TGTGCCAGCAGCTTGGAGAGTTGGACCTACGAGCAGTACTTC. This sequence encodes CASSLESWTYEQYF.

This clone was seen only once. DNA of the CDR3: TGCGCCAGCACGGAACTCGGGACTAGCGGGAGCTATACGCAGTATTTT. The encoded protein is CASTELGTSGSYTQYF. The chain recombines TRBV10-2 with TRBJ2-3, with TRBD2 matching over 14 bases. The ends lost 7 bases at V and 7 bases at J; junction bases unmatched: 10. The CDR3 is 16 residues long. Germline V gives CDR1 WSHSY, CDR2 SAAADI.

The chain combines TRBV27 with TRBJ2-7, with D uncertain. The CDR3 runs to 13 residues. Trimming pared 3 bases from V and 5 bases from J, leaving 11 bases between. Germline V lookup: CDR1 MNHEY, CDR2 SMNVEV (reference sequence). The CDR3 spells CASSLGSNDEQYF. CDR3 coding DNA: TGTGCCAGCAGTTTGGGCAGTAACGACGAGCAGTACTTC.